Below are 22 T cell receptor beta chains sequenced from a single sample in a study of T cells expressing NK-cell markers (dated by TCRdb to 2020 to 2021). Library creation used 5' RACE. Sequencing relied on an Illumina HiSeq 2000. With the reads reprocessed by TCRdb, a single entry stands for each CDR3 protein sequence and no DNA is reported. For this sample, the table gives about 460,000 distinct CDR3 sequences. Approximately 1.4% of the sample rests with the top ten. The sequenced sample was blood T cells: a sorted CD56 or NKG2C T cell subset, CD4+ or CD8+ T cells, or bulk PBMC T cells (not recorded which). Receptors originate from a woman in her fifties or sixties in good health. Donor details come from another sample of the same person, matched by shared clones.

The CDR3: CASSSRAGGHTGELFF. The chain couples TRBV5-1 to TRBJ2-2; TCRdb gives TRBD1 as the D gene, but with no DNA this cannot be confirmed. CDR1 is SGHRS and CDR2 is YFSETQ in the germline V gene. The CDR3 is 16 amino acids.

The CDR3 sequence is CASSTYTEQFF. This chain connects TRBV6-5 to TRBJ2-1. There are 11 residues in the CDR3. Germline CDR1 reads MNHEY; CDR2 reads SVGAGI.

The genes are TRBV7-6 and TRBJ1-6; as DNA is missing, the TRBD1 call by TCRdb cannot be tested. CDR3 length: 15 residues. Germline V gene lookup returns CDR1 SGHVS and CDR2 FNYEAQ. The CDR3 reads CASSLVSGGNSPLHF.

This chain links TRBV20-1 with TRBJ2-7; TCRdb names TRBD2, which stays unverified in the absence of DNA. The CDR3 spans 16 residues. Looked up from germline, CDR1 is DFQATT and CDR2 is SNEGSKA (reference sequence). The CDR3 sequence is CSARGAGGRATYEQYF.

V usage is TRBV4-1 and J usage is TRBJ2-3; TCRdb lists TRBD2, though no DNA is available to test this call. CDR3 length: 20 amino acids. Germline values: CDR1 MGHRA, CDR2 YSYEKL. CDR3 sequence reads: CASSQAGWGRLAGGPDTQYF.

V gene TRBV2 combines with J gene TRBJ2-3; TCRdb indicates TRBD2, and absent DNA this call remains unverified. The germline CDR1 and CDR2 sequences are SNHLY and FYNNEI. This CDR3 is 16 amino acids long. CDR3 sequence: CASSLSSGRASGTQYF.

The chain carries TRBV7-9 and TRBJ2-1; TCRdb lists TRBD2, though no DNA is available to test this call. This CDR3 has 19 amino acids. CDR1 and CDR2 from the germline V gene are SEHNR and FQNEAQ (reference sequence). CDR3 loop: CASSLEGLGRGLSYNEQFF.

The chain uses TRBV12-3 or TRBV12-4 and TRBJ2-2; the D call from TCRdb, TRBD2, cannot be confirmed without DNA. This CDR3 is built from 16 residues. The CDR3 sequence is CASSMGLAQNTGELFF.

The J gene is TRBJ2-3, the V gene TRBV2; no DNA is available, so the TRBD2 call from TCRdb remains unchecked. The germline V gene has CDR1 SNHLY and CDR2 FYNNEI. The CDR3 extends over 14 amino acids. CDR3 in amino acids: CASRGLTRTDTQYF.

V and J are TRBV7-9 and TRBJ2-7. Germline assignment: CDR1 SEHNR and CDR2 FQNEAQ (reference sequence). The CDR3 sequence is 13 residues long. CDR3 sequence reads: CASSPLGMGEQYF.

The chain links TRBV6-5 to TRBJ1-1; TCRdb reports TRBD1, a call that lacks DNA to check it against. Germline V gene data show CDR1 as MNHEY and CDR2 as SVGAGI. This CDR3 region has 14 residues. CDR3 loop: CASRKQGLNTEAFF.

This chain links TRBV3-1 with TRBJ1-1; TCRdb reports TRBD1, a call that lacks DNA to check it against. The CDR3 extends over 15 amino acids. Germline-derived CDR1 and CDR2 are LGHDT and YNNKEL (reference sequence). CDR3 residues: CASSQEGAWNTEAFF.

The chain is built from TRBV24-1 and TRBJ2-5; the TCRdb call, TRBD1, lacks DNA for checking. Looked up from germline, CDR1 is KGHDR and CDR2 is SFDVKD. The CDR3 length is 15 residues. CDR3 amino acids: CATSDFGRGEETQYF.

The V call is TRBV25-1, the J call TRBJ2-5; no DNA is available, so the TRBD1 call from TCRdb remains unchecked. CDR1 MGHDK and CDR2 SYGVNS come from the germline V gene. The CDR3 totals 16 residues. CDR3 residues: CARAGTDRPKQETQYF.

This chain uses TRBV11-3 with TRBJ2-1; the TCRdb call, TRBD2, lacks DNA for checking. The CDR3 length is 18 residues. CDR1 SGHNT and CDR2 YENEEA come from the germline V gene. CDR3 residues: CASSLGGTTRRRPDEQFF.

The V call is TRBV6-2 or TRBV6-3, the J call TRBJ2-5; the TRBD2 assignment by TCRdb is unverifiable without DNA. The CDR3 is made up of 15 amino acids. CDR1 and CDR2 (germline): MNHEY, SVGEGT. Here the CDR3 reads CASGGMGLKQETQYF.

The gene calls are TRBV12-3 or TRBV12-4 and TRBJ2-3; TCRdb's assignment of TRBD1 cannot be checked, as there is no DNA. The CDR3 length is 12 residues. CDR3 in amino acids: CASSLRGDTQYF.

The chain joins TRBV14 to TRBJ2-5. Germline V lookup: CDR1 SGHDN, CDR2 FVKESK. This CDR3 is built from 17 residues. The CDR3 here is CASSQDRLAAPKETQYF.

Here the CDR3 reads CASGWGSGATNEKLFF. The genes are TRBV7-2 and TRBJ1-4. Per germline, CDR1 SGHTA and CDR2 FQGNSA. This CDR3 is 16 amino acids long. The entire variable domain, with the rest obtained from reference TRBV7-2 and TRBJ1-4, is as follows: GAGVSQSPSNKVTEKGKDVELRCDPISGHTALYWYRQSLGQGLEFLIYFQGNSAPDKSGLPSDRFSAERTGGSVSTLTIQRTQQEDSAVYLCASGWGSGATNEKLFFGSGTQLSVL.

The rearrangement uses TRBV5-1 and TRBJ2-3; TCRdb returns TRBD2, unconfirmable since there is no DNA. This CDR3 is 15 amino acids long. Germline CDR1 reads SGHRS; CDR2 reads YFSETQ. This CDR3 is CASSSSGKSTDTQYF.

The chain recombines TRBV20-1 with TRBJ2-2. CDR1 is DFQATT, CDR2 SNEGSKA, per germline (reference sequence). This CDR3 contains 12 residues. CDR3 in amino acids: CSGGSYTGELFF.

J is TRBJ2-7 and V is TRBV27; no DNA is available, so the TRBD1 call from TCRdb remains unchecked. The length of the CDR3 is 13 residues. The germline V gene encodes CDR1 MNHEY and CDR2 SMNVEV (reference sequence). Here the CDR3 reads CASSVGQAGEQYF.